This TCR beta chain was captured by sequencing in a study of cytomegalovirus exposure and HLA in healthy donors. PCR was performed using 60 Vbeta and 13 Jbeta primers. Method: immunoSEQ multiplex PCR; TCRdb's copy keeps in-frame clones and lacks some. The table includes some 200,000 clones, roughly 77% detected once. The sample holds a few counts of this clone. Its specificity is unknown. Germline CDR1 SGHKS, CDR2 YYEKEE (reference sequence). Losses at the gene ends were 2 bases for V and 4 bases for J; bases not matched to a gene: 5. The CDR3 is 15 amino acids. Study-wide findings and caveats: By HLA locus, TCR association rates varied in a later analysis, with DRB1 showing the most and HLA-C the fewest. Accurate prediction of HLA-A and HLA-B alleles (for most subjects) was reportedly achieved from TCR beta sequences. Indistinguishable V segments, including TRBV6-2 and TRBV6-3, were excluded.

The chain couples TRBV5-5 to TRBJ2-1; 8 positions match TRBD2. This receptor was identified in a male donor in good health and CMV-seropositive. The sequencing input was PBMCs. CDR3 loop: CASSLAAGVYNEQFF. The CDR3 DNA reads TGTGCCAGCAGCTTAGCAGCGGGAGTATACAATGAGCAGTTCTTC.